This T cell receptor (beta chain) was obtained from a study of OX40 agonist ivuxolimab in advanced cancers. Notes on the study in general: In general, CD8+ T cells held more expanded clones than CD4+ did, on average.

Clones were sequenced by immunoSEQ multiplex PCR, and TCRdb holds only the in-frame ones, with some missing. The sample yields about 10,000 clones, about 63% seen once. V lost 5 bases, J lost 3 bases, and 19 bases lay in between. Germline CDR1 and CDR2: LGHNA and YNFKEQ. This CDR3 has 16 amino acids. Patients were excluded for autoimmune disease history or systemic immunosuppression. Samples of blood were obtained at baseline, on cycle 4 day 1, and on cycle 7 day 1. To note about this clone: The antigen is undetermined.

This sequence was found in an adult with an advanced solid tumor such as melanoma, head and neck, liver or kidney cancer. Sequencing was performed on CD4+ or CD8+ T cells sorted from blood, taken in a trial of the OX40 agonist ivuxolimab. V gene TRBV4-2 combines with J gene TRBJ2-5, with a possible D match to TRBD1 (6 bases). For the CDR3, the DNA is TGTGCCAGCAGCTTGAGATTCCGACAGGTGGAAGAGACCCAGTACTTC. It encodes CASSLRFRQVEETQYF.